The following is a T cell receptor beta chain sequence with its context. Its antigen is undetermined. Deletions cut 0 bases from V and 0 bases from J, with 8 bases between. The CDR3 contains 15 residues. CDR1 and CDR2 from the germline V gene are SGHRS and YFSETQ. This sample was included in a study of cytomegalovirus exposure and HLA in healthy donors. Study results and caveats: Serostatus for CMV was the only available immune exposure information. Later analysis showed most CMV-associated TCR beta chains appearing HLA-restricted. Across donors, presence/absence analyses took sequencing depth to be roughly uniform. Exclusion as indistinguishable affected some V segments, including TRBV6-2 and TRBV6-3.

Primers for the PCR totalled 60 Vbeta and 13 Jbeta. Repertoires were generated with immunoSEQ multiplex PCR, while TCRdb's copy carries only in-frame clones and drops some. The sample data list roughly 70,000 clones. The sample comprised PBMCs. The chain has TRBV5-1 and TRBJ2-3; D possibly corresponds to TRBD2 (5 bases). This clonotype originated in a man aged 35-49 years in good health and CMV-seronegative. The CDR3 nucleotides read TGCGCCAGCAGCTTGGTTGCGGGCAGCACAGATACGCAGTATTTT. Protein product: CASSLVAGSTDTQYF.